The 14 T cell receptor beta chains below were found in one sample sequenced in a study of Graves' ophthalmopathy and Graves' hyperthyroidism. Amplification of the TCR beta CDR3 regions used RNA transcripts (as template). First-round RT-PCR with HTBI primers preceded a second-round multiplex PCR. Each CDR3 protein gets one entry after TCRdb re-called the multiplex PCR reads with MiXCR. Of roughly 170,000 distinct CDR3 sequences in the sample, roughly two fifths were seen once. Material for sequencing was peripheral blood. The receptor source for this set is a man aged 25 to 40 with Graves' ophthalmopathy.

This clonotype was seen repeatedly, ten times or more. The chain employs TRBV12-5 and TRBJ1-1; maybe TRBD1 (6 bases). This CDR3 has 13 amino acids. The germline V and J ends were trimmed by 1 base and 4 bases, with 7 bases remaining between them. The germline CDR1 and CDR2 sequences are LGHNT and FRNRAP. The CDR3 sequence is CASGLEGGTEAFF. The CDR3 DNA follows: TGTGCTAGTGGTTTGGAGGGGGGCACTGAAGCTTTCTTT.

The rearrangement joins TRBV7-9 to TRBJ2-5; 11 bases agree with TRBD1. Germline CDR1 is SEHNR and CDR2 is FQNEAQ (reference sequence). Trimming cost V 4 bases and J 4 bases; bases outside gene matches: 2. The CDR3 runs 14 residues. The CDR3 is CASSWGTGGETQYF. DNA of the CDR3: TGTGCCAGCAGCTGGGGGACAGGGGGAGAGACCCAGTACTTC.

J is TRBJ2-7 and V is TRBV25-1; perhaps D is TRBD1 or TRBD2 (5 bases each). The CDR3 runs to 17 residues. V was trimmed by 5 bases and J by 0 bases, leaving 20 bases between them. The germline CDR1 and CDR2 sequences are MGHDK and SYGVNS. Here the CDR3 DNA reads TGTGCCAGCAGTTCTCCATCCTGGGGGATCCCCTCCTACGAGCAGTACTTC. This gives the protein CASSSPSWGIPSYEQYF.

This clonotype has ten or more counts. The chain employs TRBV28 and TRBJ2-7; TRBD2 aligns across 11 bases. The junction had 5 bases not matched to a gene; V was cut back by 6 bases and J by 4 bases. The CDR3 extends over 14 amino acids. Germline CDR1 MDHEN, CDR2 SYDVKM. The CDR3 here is CASSRSGREYEQYF. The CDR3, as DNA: TGTGCCAGCAGCCGTAGCGGGAGGGAGTACGAGCAGTACTTC.

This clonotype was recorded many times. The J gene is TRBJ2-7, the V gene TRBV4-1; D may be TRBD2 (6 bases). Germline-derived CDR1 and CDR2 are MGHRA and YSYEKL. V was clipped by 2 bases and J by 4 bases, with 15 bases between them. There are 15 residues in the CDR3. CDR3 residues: CASSQRDSLPYEQYF. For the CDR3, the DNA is TGCGCCAGCAGCCAACGGGACTCTCTACCTTACGAGCAGTACTTC.

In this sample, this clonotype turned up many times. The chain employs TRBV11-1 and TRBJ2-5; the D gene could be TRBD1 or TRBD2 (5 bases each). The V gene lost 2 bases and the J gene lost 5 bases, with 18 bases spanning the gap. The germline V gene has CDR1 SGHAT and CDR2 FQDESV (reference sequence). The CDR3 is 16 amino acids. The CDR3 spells CASSLTTGARGETQYF. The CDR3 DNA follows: TGTGCCAGCAGCTTAACCACCGGGGCCCGCGGGGAGACCCAGTACTTC.

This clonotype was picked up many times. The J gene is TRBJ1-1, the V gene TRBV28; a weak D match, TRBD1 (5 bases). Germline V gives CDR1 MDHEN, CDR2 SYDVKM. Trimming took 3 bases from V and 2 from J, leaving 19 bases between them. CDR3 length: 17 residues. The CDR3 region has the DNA TGTGCCAGCAGTTTCAGGAGGGGCAGGGTGAGAAACACTGAAGCTTTCTTT. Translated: CASSFRRGRVRNTEAFF.

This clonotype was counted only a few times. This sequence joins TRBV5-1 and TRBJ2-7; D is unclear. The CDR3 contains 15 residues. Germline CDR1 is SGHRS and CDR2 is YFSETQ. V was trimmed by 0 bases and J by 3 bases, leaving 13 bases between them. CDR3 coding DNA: TGCGCCAGCAGCTTGGGTCAGCCCATGGACTACGAGCAGTACTTC. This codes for CASSLGQPMDYEQYF.

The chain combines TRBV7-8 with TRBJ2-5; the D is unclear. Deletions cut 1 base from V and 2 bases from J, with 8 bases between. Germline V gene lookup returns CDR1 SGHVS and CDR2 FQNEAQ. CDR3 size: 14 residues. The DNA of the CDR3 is TGTGCCAGCAGCTTAGTGGTAGTTCAAGAGACCCAGTACTTC. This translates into CASSLVVVQETQYF.

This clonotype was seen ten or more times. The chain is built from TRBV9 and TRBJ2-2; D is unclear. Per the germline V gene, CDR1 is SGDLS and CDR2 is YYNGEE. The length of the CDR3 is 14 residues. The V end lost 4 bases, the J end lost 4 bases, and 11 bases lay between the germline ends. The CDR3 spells CASSREAGTGELFF. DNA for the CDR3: TGTGCCAGCAGCCGAGAAGCAGGCACCGGGGAGCTGTTTTTT.

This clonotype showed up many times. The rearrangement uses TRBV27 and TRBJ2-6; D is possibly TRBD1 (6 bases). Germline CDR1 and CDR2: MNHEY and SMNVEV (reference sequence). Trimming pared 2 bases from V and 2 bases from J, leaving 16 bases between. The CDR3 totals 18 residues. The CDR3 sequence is CASSLVPHTGPGANVLTF. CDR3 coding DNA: TGTGCCAGCAGTTTAGTACCCCACACAGGGCCTGGGGCCAACGTCCTGACTTTC.

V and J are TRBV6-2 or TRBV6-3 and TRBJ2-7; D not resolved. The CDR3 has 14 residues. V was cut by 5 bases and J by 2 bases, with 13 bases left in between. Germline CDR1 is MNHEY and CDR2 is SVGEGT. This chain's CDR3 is CASSLGPVTYEQYF. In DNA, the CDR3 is TGTGCCAGCAGTCTAGGGCCGGTCACCTACGAGCAGTACTTC.

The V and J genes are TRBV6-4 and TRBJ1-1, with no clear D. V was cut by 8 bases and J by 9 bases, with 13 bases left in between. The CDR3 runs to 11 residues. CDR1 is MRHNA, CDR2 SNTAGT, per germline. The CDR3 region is CASGGPGKAFF. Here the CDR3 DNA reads TGTGCCAGCGGCGGCCCTGGAAAAGCTTTCTTT.

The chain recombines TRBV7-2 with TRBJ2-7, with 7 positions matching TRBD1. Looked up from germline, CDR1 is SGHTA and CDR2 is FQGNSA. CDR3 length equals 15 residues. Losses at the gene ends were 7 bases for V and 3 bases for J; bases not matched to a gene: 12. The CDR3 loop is CASISTTGPYYEQYF. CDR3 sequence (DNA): TGTGCCAGCATCTCGACGACAGGGCCCTACTACGAGCAGTACTTC.